The 29 T cell receptor beta chains given below trace back to one sample, sequenced in a study of control samples from healthy donors and cancer patients. Using immunoSEQ multiplex PCR, the repertoire was profiled, and TCRdb retains in-frame clones only, with some absent. This table holds about 120,000 clones, 85% to 95% found once. Sequencing was carried out using PBMCs. These receptors all stem from a middle-aged man with head and neck cancer.

The chain couples TRBV4-3 to TRBJ1-4; D is uncertain. Germline CDR1 and CDR2: LGHNA and YSLEER. This CDR3 contains 16 residues. The ends were cut back, 0 bases at V and 4 bases at J, with 12 bases in the middle. The CDR3 reads CASSQERQLFNEKLFF. CDR3 nucleotide sequence: TGCGCCAGCAGCCAAGAACGCCAGCTCTTTAATGAAAAACTGTTTTTT.

The chain carries TRBV27 and TRBJ2-7, with 7 nucleotides matching TRBD1. Trimming cost V 4 bases and J 2 bases; bases outside gene matches: 2. Per germline, CDR1 MNHEY and CDR2 SMNVEV (reference sequence). CDR3 length: 13 amino acids. This chain's CDR3 is CASSWDRAYEQYF. In nucleotides, the CDR3 is TGTGCCAGCAGTTGGGACAGAGCCTACGAGCAGTACTTC.

This chain connects TRBV7-2 to TRBJ1-3; possible D gene TRBD1, 5 bases. Trimming took 2 bases from V and 0 from J, leaving 8 bases between them. CDR1 and CDR2 from the germline V gene are SGHTA and FQGNSA. The CDR3 spans 15 residues. The CDR3 loop is CASSLMGGSGNTIYF. DNA of the CDR3: TGTGCCAGCAGCTTAATGGGGGGCTCTGGAAACACCATATATTTT.

The rearrangement uses TRBV5-4 and TRBJ1-1, with D uncertain. Germline V CDR1 and CDR2: SGHNT, YYREEE (reference sequence). The ends were cut back, 4 bases at V and 6 bases at J, with 13 bases in the middle. The CDR3 runs to 13 residues. The CDR3, as DNA: TGTGCCAGCAGCCAAGACCCGGGCGCTGAAGCTTTCTTT. Protein sequence: CASSQDPGAEAFF.

The chain couples TRBV13 to TRBJ2-2; the D gene is possibly TRBD2 (7 bases). Germline-derived CDR1 and CDR2 are PRHDT and FYEKMQ (reference sequence). Between the trimmed V and J ends, which lost 3 bases and 7 bases, there was a span of 12 bases. There are 14 residues in the CDR3. The CDR3 DNA sequence: TGTGCCAGCAGCTTCCGCGGGGGCGGCGGGGAGCTGTTTTTT. It yields the protein CASSFRGGGGELFF.

This clone was counted only a few times. The gene calls are TRBV20-1 and TRBJ1-1, with 7 bases identical to TRBD1. Per the germline V gene, CDR1 is DFQATT and CDR2 is SNEGSKA (reference sequence). V shed 3 bases and J 4 bases; nucleotides not matched to a gene: 5. The CDR3 runs 13 residues. CDR3 protein: CSASLAGGTEAFF. The CDR3 DNA follows: TGCAGTGCTAGTTTGGCAGGGGGCACTGAAGCTTTCTTT.

This clone was observed a single time. This rearrangement joins TRBV20-1 to TRBJ2-5; 9 bases are shared with TRBD2. The ends lost 3 bases at V and 4 bases at J; junction bases unmatched: 6. CDR3 length equals 14 residues. The germline V gene encodes CDR1 DFQATT and CDR2 SNEGSKA (reference sequence). The CDR3 sequence is CSASAGGDLETQYF. CDR3 sequence (DNA): TGCAGTGCTAGTGCGGGGGGGGACCTAGAGACCCAGTACTTC.

The rearrangement links TRBV25-1 to TRBJ1-2; D is perhaps TRBD1 (6 bases). Germline V gene lookup returns CDR1 MGHDK and CDR2 SYGVNS. V gave up 7 bases and J gave up 6 bases, with 9 bases separating them. CDR3 size: 11 residues. The CDR3, as DNA: TGTGCCAGCAACCACAGGGATGGCTACACCTTC. Residues: CASNHRDGYTF.

The J gene is TRBJ2-7, the V gene TRBV19; 9 nucleotides align to TRBD1. This CDR3 has 14 amino acids. J was trimmed by 2 bases and V by 5 bases; bases with no gene match: 4. Germline loops: CDR1 LNHDA, CDR2 SQIVND (reference sequence). As DNA, the CDR3 is TGTGCCAGTAGTGGGACAGGGACTACCTACGAGCAGTACTTC. Protein sequence: CASSGTGTTYEQYF.

J is TRBJ1-1 and V is TRBV7-9; tentative D call: TRBD1 (6 bases). The CDR3 is made up of 14 amino acids. Germline values: CDR1 SEHNR, CDR2 FQNEAQ (reference sequence). V was shortened by 7 bases and J by 1 base, with 13 bases between the two germline ends. The CDR3 protein is CASTEMTGNTEAFF. CDR3 in DNA: TGTGCCAGCACCGAAATGACAGGGAACACTGAAGCTTTCTTT.

This chain links TRBV18 with TRBJ1-1; tentatively, D is TRBD1 (6 bases). Per germline, CDR1 KGHSH and CDR2 LQKENI. The CDR3 consists of 12 residues. V was clipped by 3 bases and J by 4 bases, with 6 bases between them. CDR3 coding DNA: TGTGCCAGCTCACCGGACAGCACTGAAGCTTTCTTT. It specifies CASSPDSTEAFF. Variable domain in full (rest from reference TRBV18 and TRBJ1-1): NAGVMQNPRHLVRRRGQEARLRCSPMKGHSHVYWYRQLPEEGLKFMVYLQKENIIDESGMPKERFSAEFPKEGPSILRIQQVVRGDSAAYFCASSPDSTEAFFGQGTRLTVV.

The rearrangement uses TRBV7-9 and TRBJ2-2; 9 positions match TRBD1. The germline gives CDR1 SEHNR, CDR2 FQNEAQ (reference sequence). J gave up 6 bases and V 3 bases, and 5 bases lay outside the gene matches. This CDR3 contains 15 residues. CDR3 in amino acids: CASSFATGGPGELFF. In DNA, the CDR3 is TGTGCCAGCAGCTTTGCGACAGGGGGACCCGGGGAGCTGTTTTTT.

The CDR3 loop is CAILGQGVTEAFF. The CDR3 DNA reads TGTGCCATCCTGGGACAGGGGGTGACTGAAGCTTTCTTT. The chain joins TRBV28 to TRBJ1-1, with 11 bases aligning to TRBD1. V lost 10 bases, J lost 5 bases, and 6 bases stayed unmatched. CDR3 size: 13 residues. Germline V gene sequence: CDR1 MDHEN, CDR2 SYDVKM.

The gene calls are TRBV5-1 and TRBJ2-4, with D unclear. Germline V gene lookup returns CDR1 SGHRS and CDR2 YFSETQ. This CDR3 spans 16 amino acids. V was clipped by 1 base and J by 0 bases, with 11 bases between them. DNA of the CDR3: TGCGCCAGCAGCTTGAACGACGGGCTAGCCAAAAACATTCAGTACTTC. It codes for CASSLNDGLAKNIQYF.

The chain combines TRBV5-1 with TRBJ2-7; the D gene is possibly TRBD1 (6 bases). The CDR3 spans 16 residues. V lost 3 bases and J 4 bases, leaving 20 bases between the germline ends. From germline, CDR1 is SGHRS and CDR2 YFSETQ. In DNA, the CDR3 is TGCGCCAGCAGCTGGCGATACGACAGGTCAAATTACGAGCAGTACTTC. Its translation is CASSWRYDRSNYEQYF.

The chain couples TRBV2 to TRBJ1-1; possible D gene TRBD1, 5 bases. Germline CDR1 reads SNHLY; CDR2 reads FYNNEI. CDR3 size: 13 residues. V dropped 6 bases and J dropped 5 bases, with 13 bases sitting between them. The CDR3 spells CASRQGRRTEAFF. CDR3 nucleotides: TGTGCCAGCAGGCAGGGTAGGCGTACTGAAGCTTTCTTT.

This chain connects TRBV11-2 to TRBJ1-1; no firm D call. The CDR3 runs 14 residues. Germline V gene lookup returns CDR1 SGHAT and CDR2 FQNNGV. V was clipped by 0 bases and J by 5 bases, with 10 bases between them. CDR3 nucleotide sequence: TGTGCCAGCAGCTTAGATCTGGGGATGACTGAAGCTTTCTTT. Protein product: CASSLDLGMTEAFF. The whole variable domain, remainder taken from reference TRBV11-2 and TRBJ1-1, is EAGVAQSPRYKIIEKRQSVAFWCNPISGHATLYWYQQILGQGPKLLIQFQNNGVVDDSQLPKDRFSAERLKGVDSTLKIQPAKLEDSAVYLCASSLDLGMTEAFFGQGTRLTVV.

This clone was found once. V gene TRBV7-9 combines with J gene TRBJ1-2; the match to TRBD1 covers 7 bases. Per germline, CDR1 SEHNR and CDR2 FQNEAQ (reference sequence). Trimming cost V 5 bases and J 1 base; bases outside gene matches: 10. The length of the CDR3 is 16 residues. The CDR3 DNA is TGTGCCAGCAGCCCGAATCCCGGGACAGTTAACTATGGCTACACCTTC. Its translation: CASSPNPGTVNYGYTF.

The chain carries TRBV2 and TRBJ2-2; 9 nucleotides align to TRBD1. J gave up 6 bases and V 11 bases, and 10 bases lay outside the gene matches. The CDR3 runs to 14 residues. CDR1 is SNHLY and CDR2 is FYNNEI in the germline V gene. The CDR3 reads CAGDREDCAGELFF. The CDR3 bases are TGTGCCGGGGACAGGGAGGATTGCGCCGGGGAGCTGTTTTTT.

As to this clone: An end of the junction does not agree with germline; a read error may underlie this. V and J are TRBV28 and TRBJ1-5; D is undetermined. This CDR3 has 13 amino acids. CDR1 MDHEN and CDR2 SYDVKM come from the germline V gene. This chain's CDR3 is CASRLFSGQPQHF. CDR3 nucleotide sequence: TGTGCCAGCAGGTTATTTTCTGGTCAGCCCCAGCATTTT.

A single count supports this clone. The chain uses TRBV18 and TRBJ1-2; D remains unclear. This CDR3 region has 15 residues. Germline V gene sequence: CDR1 KGHSH, CDR2 LQKENI. V was cut by 3 bases and J by 5 bases, with 16 bases left in between. The CDR3 protein is CASSPYPGPRYGYTF. CDR3 DNA sequence: TGTGCCAGCTCACCCTATCCCGGTCCTAGGTATGGCTACACCTTC.

V usage is TRBV5-6 and J usage is TRBJ1-2; 7 bases match TRBD1. V lost 4 bases, J lost 0 bases, and 3 bases stayed unmatched. CDR3 length equals 14 residues. CDR1 is SGHDT and CDR2 is YYEEEE in the germline V gene. CDR3 residues: CASSMGQSNYGYTF. Here the CDR3 DNA reads TGTGCCAGCAGCATGGGACAGTCTAACTATGGCTACACCTTC.

This clone was observed a single time. The chain recombines TRBV7-2 with TRBJ1-1; maybe TRBD1 (6 bases). This CDR3 is 14 amino acids long. Trimming shortened V by 0 bases and J by 6 bases, and 11 bases separated the two germline ends. The germline CDR1 and CDR2 sequences are SGHTA and FQGNSA. CDR3 residues: CASSLAQGRAEAFF. CDR3 bases: TGTGCCAGCAGCTTAGCACAGGGAAGGGCTGAAGCTTTCTTT.

The V and J genes are TRBV5-1 and TRBJ2-5; 13 nucleotides match TRBD2. Germline CDR1 reads SGHRS; CDR2 reads YFSETQ. The CDR3 extends over 18 amino acids. V shed 3 bases and J 5 bases; nucleotides not matched to a gene: 13. The CDR3 DNA reads as TGCGCCAGCAGCTCTCGACTAGCGGGGGGCTTGAGTTTGGAGACCCAGTACTTC. This sequence encodes CASSSRLAGGLSLETQYF.

V gene TRBV29-1 combines with J gene TRBJ2-7, with D tentatively TRBD1 (6 bases). CDR1 and CDR2 from the germline V gene are SQVTM and ANQGSEA. The CDR3 has 13 residues. Trimming left V 6 bases short and J 2 bases short, with 14 bases between. CDR3 nucleotides: TGCAGCGTCAGGTCGGACAGAGCCTACGAGCAGTACTTC. It codes for CSVRSDRAYEQYF.

The chain couples TRBV6-6 to TRBJ2-7; 10 bases line up with TRBD1. This CDR3 spans 16 amino acids. Germline loops: CDR1 MNHNY, CDR2 SVGAGI (reference sequence). V trimming: 6 bases; J trimming: 0 bases; junction bases outside the gene matches: 8. As DNA, the CDR3 is TGTGCCAGCAGGACACCGGGACAGGGGAACTCCTACGAGCAGTACTTC. Protein product: CASRTPGQGNSYEQYF.

This clone appeared a single time. V is TRBV5-1 and J is TRBJ2-5; 7 bases match TRBD2. Losses at the gene ends were 4 bases for V and 4 bases for J; bases not matched to a gene: 16. This CDR3 spans 17 amino acids. In germline, CDR1 is SGHRS, CDR2 YFSETQ. Here the CDR3 reads CASSPIPGGRARETQYF. CDR3 DNA: TGCGCCAGCAGCCCAATCCCGGGAGGTAGGGCAAGAGAGACCCAGTACTTC.

The chain links TRBV7-2 to TRBJ2-7; 8 positions agree with TRBD1. The V gene's germline CDR1 is SGHTA and CDR2 FQGNSA. The V segment lost 3 bases and the J segment 4 bases; nucleotides outside the gene matches: 8. CDR3 length equals 15 residues. The CDR3 nucleotides are TGTGCCAGCAGCTTGAAAACAGGGGGTGGGTACGAGCAGTACTTC. It encodes CASSLKTGGGYEQYF.

The CDR3 bases are TGTGCCTGGAGCCTGGGGGGGAAGAGGCCTAATCAGCCCCAGCATTTT. This translates into CAWSLGGKRPNQPQHF. The J gene is TRBJ1-5, the V gene TRBV30; TRBD1 is a possible D gene (5 bases). The germline CDR1 and CDR2 sequences are GTSNPN and SVGIG (reference sequence). Trimming took 3 bases from V and 4 from J, leaving 19 bases between them. This CDR3 has 16 residues.